The 26 T cell receptor beta chains below all came from one sample that was sequenced in a study of blood T cell repertoires in COVID-19. Produced via immunoSEQ multiplex PCR; TCRdb's table is partial and in-frame only. The sample has roughly 92,000 clones, 90% seen once. The sequencing sample was made of peripheral blood. All receptors come from a man between 50 and 59 years old with acute or convalescent COVID-19.

The genes are TRBV24-1 and TRBJ2-3, with TRBD1 matching 12 bases. Unmatched junction bases numbered 14, after V lost 4 bases and J lost 4 bases. Per germline, CDR1 KGHDR and CDR2 SFDVKD. The CDR3 is 19 amino acids. Here the CDR3 DNA reads TGTGCCACCAGTGACCCTCCGGGACAGGGGGCAAGGGGTGCAGATACGCAGTATTTT. Translation gives CATSDPPGQGARGADTQYF.

The chain links TRBV25-1 to TRBJ1-1; D remains ambiguous. CDR3 size: 14 residues. V lost 1 base and J 2 bases, leaving 8 bases between the germline ends. Germline V gene data show CDR1 as MGHDK and CDR2 as SYGVNS. The CDR3 is CASSEFGENTEAFF. CDR3 nucleotides: TGTGCCAGCAGTGAATTCGGGGAAAACACTGAAGCTTTCTTT.

This clone was found once. The genes are TRBV10-3 and TRBJ2-7; weak D call: TRBD1 (6 bases). CDR3 length: 13 residues. Between the trimmed V and J ends, which lost 4 bases and 6 bases, there was a span of 13 bases. Germline V gene lookup returns CDR1 ENHRY and CDR2 SYGVKD. This CDR3 is CAISGNDRIEQYF. The CDR3 DNA reads as TGTGCCATCAGTGGGAACGACAGGATCGAGCAGTACTTC.

The genes are TRBV24-1 and TRBJ2-7, with D unresolved. Germline CDR1 reads KGHDR; CDR2 reads SFDVKD. The ends were cut back, 9 bases at V and 2 bases at J, with 16 bases in the middle. The CDR3 spans 14 residues. In DNA, the CDR3 is TGTGCCACCCCCCCCCTGGGCACAACCTACGAGCAGTACTTC. Amino acid sequence: CATPPLGTTYEQYF.

The genes are TRBV6-4 and TRBJ1-6; no clear D. Germline V lookup: CDR1 MRHNA, CDR2 SNTAGT. With 2 bases removed from V and 8 bases from J, the gap between germline ends came to 13 bases. The CDR3 extends over 15 amino acids. In DNA form, the CDR3 reads TGTGCCAGCAGTGACCCGGCTGGCGCGGATTCACCCCTCCACTTT. As protein: CASSDPAGADSPLHF.

The CDR3 loop is CASSLGVSGRRYEQFF. The CDR3 DNA follows: TGTGCCAGCAGCTTAGGGGTTAGCGGGAGAAGATATGAGCAGTTCTTC. This chain joins TRBV11-3 and TRBJ2-1, with 9 bases lining up with TRBD2. This CDR3 contains 16 residues. V dropped 1 base and J dropped 8; count of bases not matched to a gene: 9. Germline CDR1 is SGHNT and CDR2 is YENEEA.

V is TRBV19 and J is TRBJ1-2, with 8 bases identical to TRBD1. The CDR3 has 17 residues. V dropped 10 bases and J dropped 7; count of bases not matched to a gene: 23. Per the germline V gene, CDR1 is LNHDA and CDR2 is SQIVND (reference sequence). The CDR3 DNA is TGTGCCACCGCAAATCCCTTTACAGGGGGTGACGGGTTTGGCTACACCTTC. Its protein product is CATANPFTGGDGFGYTF.

The rearrangement joins TRBV27 to TRBJ2-7, with 8 bases lining up with TRBD2. Germline V CDR1 and CDR2: MNHEY, SMNVEV (reference sequence). The CDR3 consists of 15 residues. Germline trimming cut 7 bases from V and 6 bases from J; bases unmatched to any gene: 14. The CDR3 sequence: CASMSGGAGVREQYF. The CDR3 nucleotides read TGTGCCAGCATGTCGGGGGGGGCGGGAGTTCGCGAGCAGTACTTC.

This chain uses TRBV12-3 or TRBV12-4 with TRBJ1-1; the D is unclear. V shed 7 bases and J shed 3 bases, with 12 bases lying between them. The CDR3 totals 13 residues. The CDR3 DNA is TGTGCCAGCATTCCCGACGGGGACACTGAAGCTTTCTTT. It specifies CASIPDGDTEAFF.

This rearrangement joins TRBV30 to TRBJ2-4; 7 bases line up with TRBD1. After removal of 5 bases from V and 2 bases from J, the junction contained 3 bases not matched to a gene. The CDR3 loop spans 13 amino acids. Germline V gene lookup returns CDR1 GTSNPN and CDR2 SVGIG (reference sequence). The DNA of the CDR3 is TGTGCCTGGGCGGACAGGACCAAAAACATTCAGTACTTC. Its protein product is CAWADRTKNIQYF.

The V gene is TRBV7-2, the J gene TRBJ1-5; D not certain. Germline loops: CDR1 SGHTA, CDR2 FQGNSA. The ends were cut back, 1 base at V and 2 bases at J, with 9 bases in the middle. This CDR3 is built from 15 residues. The CDR3: CASSLVVDGNQPQHF. CDR3 coding DNA: TGTGCCAGCAGCTTAGTAGTCGATGGCAATCAGCCCCAGCATTTT.

The DNA of the CDR3 is TGTGCCAGCAGTTTTAATAGTGGTACGCAGTATTTT. Its translation is CASSFNSGTQYF. V and J are TRBV12-3 or TRBV12-4 and TRBJ2-3; D uncertain. The V gene lost 3 bases and the J gene lost 8 bases, with 9 bases spanning the gap. This CDR3 contains 12 residues.

This clone showed up just once. The V and J genes are TRBV18 and TRBJ2-3; TRBD2 matches at 8 bases. Germline V gives CDR1 KGHSH, CDR2 LQKENI. V was clipped by 6 bases and J by 8 bases; unmatched bases: 22. The CDR3 has 18 amino acids. CDR3 sequence: CASSQAAGLVGFHTTQYF. CDR3 DNA sequence: TGTGCCAGCTCCCAAGCCGCGGGACTAGTTGGTTTTCATACTACGCAGTATTTT.

The V gene is TRBV27, the J gene TRBJ2-1; D might be TRBD2 (6 bases). Trimming took 5 bases from V and 1 from J, leaving 12 bases between them. Germline V lookup: CDR1 MNHEY, CDR2 SMNVEV (reference sequence). The CDR3 loop spans 15 amino acids. In DNA form, the CDR3 reads TGTGCCAGCAGTGAACGGGAGTGGTCCTACAATGAGCAGTTCTTC. It translates to CASSEREWSYNEQFF.

This sequence joins TRBV6-4 and TRBJ1-1; tentative D call: TRBD1 (6 bases). The V and J ends lost 5 bases and 1 base respectively, with 14 bases between them. The germline gives CDR1 MRHNA, CDR2 SNTAGT. The CDR3 runs to 15 residues. CDR3 residues: CASSSWTDSNTEAFF. The DNA for the CDR3 is TGTGCCAGCAGTTCTTGGACAGACTCGAACACTGAAGCTTTCTTT.

This clone was picked up a small number of times. The chain recombines TRBV29-1 with TRBJ1-1; a possible D gene is TRBD1 (6 bases). This CDR3 has 11 residues. Germline V CDR1 and CDR2: SQVTM, ANQGSEA. V shed 7 bases and J shed 5 bases, with 11 bases lying between them. CDR3 loop: CSDRVGTEAFF. CDR3 coding DNA: TGCAGCGACAGGGTAGGGACTGAAGCTTTCTTT.

The rearrangement joins TRBV5-1 to TRBJ1-2; 11 bases agree with TRBD1. Trimming removed 4 bases from V and 6 bases from J; junction bases left unmatched: 14. This CDR3 is 17 amino acids long. CDR1 is SGHRS and CDR2 is YFSETQ in the germline V gene. As DNA, the CDR3 is TGCGCCAGCAGCGAACGTGGGACAGGGGGAGTGTGGGATGGCTACACCTTC. Translation: CASSERGTGGVWDGYTF.

This clone was picked up one time. The rearrangement links TRBV6-5 to TRBJ1-2; D might be TRBD1 (6 bases). Germline V gene sequence: CDR1 MNHEY, CDR2 SVGAGI. The V gene lost 8 bases and the J gene lost 6 bases, with 16 bases spanning the gap. CDR3 size: 13 residues. The CDR3 sequence is CASLLPGGNGYTF. The DNA for the CDR3 is TGTGCCAGCCTCCTCCCGGGGGGCAATGGCTACACCTTC.

This chain uses TRBV21-1 with TRBJ2-7; TRBD2, as called in the table, went unchecked against the DNA. TRBV21-1 is described as a pseudogene. CDR3 length: 16 residues. The CDR3 protein is CASSKPSRDSRYEQYF. CDR3 nucleotide sequence: TGTGCCAGCAGCAAACCATCCCGGGACTCCAGGTACGAGCAGTACTTC.

The chain employs TRBV7-9 and TRBJ2-7; the D gene is possibly TRBD2 (6 bases). The germline V and J ends were trimmed by 1 base and 4 bases, with 8 bases remaining between them. This CDR3 has 13 residues. Germline V gene lookup returns CDR1 SEHNR and CDR2 FQNEAQ (reference sequence). The CDR3 protein is CASSLGLGYEQYF. As DNA, the CDR3 is TGTGCCAGCAGCTTAGGACTAGGGTACGAGCAGTACTTC.

The chain combines TRBV18 with TRBJ1-1; the D is unclear. The CDR3 has 13 amino acids. The V gene lost 0 bases and the J gene lost 12 bases, with 14 bases spanning the gap. Germline V gives CDR1 KGHSH, CDR2 LQKENI. CDR3 protein: CASSPPLTSRTFF. The CDR3 region has the DNA TGTGCCAGCTCACCACCTCTTACCTCTAGGACTTTCTTT.

A word on this clone: Other nucleotide sequences in the sample specify the same CDR3. The chain has TRBV7-6 and TRBJ2-2, with 12 bases aligning to TRBD2. V was clipped by 5 bases and J by 3 bases; unmatched bases: 4. This CDR3 has 16 amino acids. The germline V gene encodes CDR1 SGHVS and CDR2 FNYEAQ. This CDR3 reads CASSLRLAGDTGELFF. The CDR3 DNA reads TGTGCCAGCAGCCTCAGACTAGCGGGAGACACCGGGGAGCTGTTTTTT. Full variable domain (rest looked up from reference TRBV7-6 and TRBJ2-2): GAGVSQSPRYKVTKRGQDVALRCDPISGHVSLYWYRQALGQGPEFLTYFNYEAQQDKSGLPNDRFSAERPEGSISTLTIQRTEQRDSAMYRCASSLRLAGDTGELFFGEGSRLTVL.

V gene TRBV19 combines with J gene TRBJ2-7, with D possibly matching TRBD1 (7 bases). Trimming took off 3 bases at V and 1 base at J, with 13 bases between the two ends. This CDR3 contains 15 residues. Germline V gives CDR1 LNHDA, CDR2 SQIVND (reference sequence). The CDR3 region is CASSMEGAGSYEQYF. As DNA, the CDR3 is TGTGCCAGTAGTATGGAGGGGGCTGGGTCCTACGAGCAGTACTTC. The variable domain in full, completed from reference TRBV19 and TRBJ2-7, reads DGGITQSPKYLFRKEGQNVTLSCEQNLNHDAMYWYRQDPGQGLRLIYYSQIVNDFQKGDIAEGYSVSREKKESFPLTVTSAQKNPTAFYLCASSMEGAGSYEQYFGPGTRLTVT.

This clone was seen just once. CDR3 DNA: TGCGCCAGCAGCGGGGACAGATTGGGCACCGGGGAGCTGTTTTTT. Its protein is CASSGDRLGTGELFF. V gene TRBV10-1 combines with J gene TRBJ2-2, with 7 bases that match TRBD1. Germline CDR1 WNHNN, CDR2 SYGVQD (reference sequence). V shed 6 bases and J 4 bases; nucleotides not matched to a gene: 8. CDR3 length: 15 residues.

This chain uses TRBV10-3 with TRBJ1-2; 9 bases agree with TRBD1. CDR1 and CDR2 (germline): ENHRY, SYGVKD. V dropped 7 bases and J dropped 2; count of bases not matched to a gene: 8. CDR3 length: 15 amino acids. The CDR3 DNA sequence: TGTGCCATCAACGACCGGGACAGGGAAAACTATGGCTACACCTTC. As protein: CAINDRDRENYGYTF.

The chain has TRBV18 and TRBJ2-7; tentatively, D is TRBD1 (6 bases). The CDR3 contains 15 residues. Trimming stripped 6 bases from V and 0 bases from J, with 15 bases between. Germline values: CDR1 KGHSH, CDR2 LQKENI. The CDR3 DNA is TGTGCCAGCTCCCCCACGGCAGGGGTCTCCTACGAGCAGTACTTC. Its translation is CASSPTAGVSYEQYF.